Detailed here is one T cell receptor (beta chain). The data derive from a study of blood T cells in healthy people across ages. Primed by a sample-barcoded 5' primer and a J-beta primer mix, a second PCR proceeded for about 7 to 11 cycles. Each CDR3 protein gets one entry after TCRdb re-called the 5' RACE reads with MiXCR. The sample consists of about 1,500,000 distinct CDR3 sequences, roughly 28% of them appearing once. Between the trimmed V and J ends, which lost 4 bases and 0 bases, there was a span of 10 bases. Germline loops: CDR1 DFQATT, CDR2 SNEGSKA (reference sequence). This CDR3 comprises 14 residues.

The chain employs TRBV20-1 and TRBJ2-1; a weak D match, TRBD1 (5 bases). This sequence originates from a woman aged 25 to 39 in good health. Sequenced material: blood. The CDR3 is CSATKRGSYNEQFF. The DNA for the CDR3 is TGCAGTGCTACGAAAAGGGGCTCCTACAATGAGCAGTTCTTC.